This passage covers 32 T cell receptor beta chains from one sample sequenced in a study of T-cell memory formation after mild COVID-19. One entry per CDR3 protein, called by TCRdb with MiXCR from the 5' RACE reads. This table holds approximately 490,000 distinct CDR3 sequences, 20% found once. Sequences were obtained from PBMCs or a T cell subset sorted from them (not recorded which). The receptors come from an adult woman who had mild COVID-19 (a few samples of this study predate the infection). Cell type and time point are not known.

This sequence joins TRBV15 and TRBJ2-2, with 11 bases fitting TRBD2. Germline values: CDR1 LNHNV, CDR2 YYDKDF (reference sequence). The V gene end was trimmed by 4 bases and the J gene end by 8 bases; junction bases not matched to a gene: 3. This CDR3 region has 14 residues. CDR3 residues: CATSTRTSGGELFF. In DNA, the CDR3 is TGTGCCACCAGCACTCGGACTAGCGGGGGGGAGCTGTTTTTT.

The rearrangement links TRBV5-6 to TRBJ2-3; D unresolved. V was pared by 0 bases and J by 9 bases, with 11 bases between. Germline V gives CDR1 SGHDT, CDR2 YYEEEE. CDR3 length: 13 residues. The DNA of the CDR3 is TGTGCCAGCAGCTTGGGACTCAAACCCACGCAGTATTTT. The encoded protein is CASSLGLKPTQYF.

The chain recombines TRBV7-8 with TRBJ2-3, with TRBD2 matching over 7 bases. CDR3 length equals 14 residues. In germline, CDR1 is SGHVS, CDR2 FQNEAQ. Trimming cost V 10 bases and J 3 bases; bases outside gene matches: 10. CDR3 loop: CATLGGRETDTQYF. The CDR3 DNA reads as TGTGCCACCCTCGGGGGGAGGGAGACAGATACGCAGTATTTT.

The J gene is TRBJ2-1, the V gene TRBV4-3; D may match TRBD1 or TRBD2 (5 bases each). The ends were cut back, 0 bases at V and 0 bases at J, with 9 bases in the middle. CDR1 is LGHNA, CDR2 YSLEER, per germline. The CDR3 loop spans 16 amino acids. This CDR3 is CASSQDRGGSYNEQFF. As DNA, the CDR3 is TGCGCCAGCAGCCAAGATCGGGGCGGCTCCTACAATGAGCAGTTCTTC.

This clonotype was seen only a few times. V usage is TRBV5-6 and J usage is TRBJ2-5; 9 bases are a match to TRBD1. This CDR3 contains 15 residues. Unmatched junction bases numbered 9, after V lost 5 bases and J lost 4 bases. Germline V CDR1 and CDR2: SGHDT, YYEEEE. CDR3 amino acids: CASSRDRGVGETQYF. CDR3 DNA: TGTGCCAGCAGTCGAGACAGGGGGGTTGGAGAGACCCAGTACTTC. Looking up the rest from reference TRBV5-6 and TRBJ2-5 gives the full variable domain: DAGVTQSPTHLIKTRGQQVTLRCSPKSGHDTVSWYQQALGQGPQFIFQYYEEEERQRGNFPDRFSGHQFPNYSSELNVNALLLGDSALYLCASSRDRGVGETQYFGPGTRLLVL.

The J gene is TRBJ2-7, the V gene TRBV9, with a possible D match to TRBD2 (5 bases). V dropped 0 bases and J dropped 7 bases, with 14 bases sitting between them. Looked up from germline, CDR1 is SGDLS and CDR2 is YYNGEE. This CDR3 region has 14 residues. The DNA for the CDR3 is TGTGCCAGCAGCGTAGCTCCAGGAGGCTGGGAGCAGTACTTC. This gives the protein CASSVAPGGWEQYF.

This clonotype was seen more than once but under ten times. This chain uses TRBV19 with TRBJ2-5; D gene uncertain. Trimming pared 2 bases from V and 5 bases from J, leaving 15 bases between. The CDR3 totals 15 residues. Germline CDR1 is LNHDA and CDR2 is SQIVND (reference sequence). DNA of the CDR3: TGTGCCAGTAGTATATTGGCCAGTGAAAGTGAGACCCAGTACTTC. It codes for CASSILASESETQYF.

This clonotype showed up just once. V is TRBV12-3 or TRBV12-4 and J is TRBJ1-2; 10 bases are a match to TRBD1. Germline trimming cut 3 bases from V and 12 bases from J; bases unmatched to any gene: 7. The CDR3 consists of 13 residues. The CDR3: CASSFGQGVQDTF. The CDR3 DNA reads as TGTGCCAGCAGTTTCGGACAGGGGGTTCAGGACACCTTC.

The chain uses TRBV9 and TRBJ1-2, with TRBD1 as a possible D gene (5 bases). The CDR3 loop spans 14 amino acids. The V gene lost 3 bases and the J gene lost 4 bases, with 13 bases spanning the gap. The germline gives CDR1 SGDLS, CDR2 YYNGEE. The CDR3 is CASSGEGTGYGYTF. In DNA, the CDR3 is TGTGCCAGCAGCGGTGAGGGGACGGGCTATGGCTACACCTTC.

The chain is built from TRBV15 and TRBJ2-5; D possibly corresponds to TRBD2 (5 bases). V shed 0 bases and J shed 4 bases, with 15 bases lying between them. CDR1 LNHNV and CDR2 YYDKDF come from the germline V gene (reference sequence). The CDR3 is 16 residues long. The CDR3 loop is CATSRDGRGSGETQYF. The CDR3 DNA reads TGTGCCACCAGCAGAGATGGCCGAGGGTCTGGAGAGACCCAGTACTTC.

This clonotype turned up a few times. V is TRBV12-3 or TRBV12-4 and J is TRBJ1-6; D unresolved. The CDR3 covers 13 residues. With 6 bases removed from V and 3 bases from J, the gap between germline ends came to 6 bases. The CDR3: CASRQLYNSPLHF. The CDR3 DNA sequence: TGTGCCAGCAGGCAGCTCTATAATTCACCCCTCCACTTT.

This clonotype was recorded a few times. The V call is TRBV6-6, the J call TRBJ1-6, with 9 bases that match TRBD1. This CDR3 contains 17 residues. Germline trimming cut 8 bases from V and 5 bases from J; bases unmatched to any gene: 13. Looked up from germline, CDR1 is MNHNY and CDR2 is SVGAGI (reference sequence). This CDR3 is CASANNRGRRDNSPLHF. The CDR3 DNA reads as TGTGCCAGCGCAAATAACAGGGGGCGACGGGATAATTCACCCCTCCACTTT.

The chain employs TRBV5-1 and TRBJ2-5, with 10 bases matching TRBD1. The CDR3 runs to 15 residues. Per germline, CDR1 SGHRS and CDR2 YFSETQ. With V trimmed by 3 bases and J by 3 bases, 5 bases remained unmatched. CDR3 sequence reads: CASSYGTGAEETQYF. As DNA, the CDR3 is TGCGCCAGCAGCTACGGGACAGGGGCGGAAGAGACCCAGTACTTC. Full variable domain (remainder filled in from reference TRBV5-1 and TRBJ2-5): KAGVTQTPRYLIKTRGQQVTLSCSPISGHRSVSWYQQTPGQGLQFLFEYFSETQRNKGNFPGRFSGRQFSNSRSEMNVSTLELGDSALYLCASSYGTGAEETQYFGPGTRLLVL.

The V and J genes are TRBV7-9 and TRBJ2-7; D is perhaps TRBD2 (5 bases). There are 13 residues in the CDR3. The V gene lost 5 bases and the J gene lost 7 bases, with 15 bases spanning the gap. CDR1 is SEHNR, CDR2 FQNEAQ, per germline (reference sequence). The CDR3 bases are TGTGCCAGCAGCACGTGGGAATCGGGAGAGCAGTACTTC. This translates into CASSTWESGEQYF. The full variable domain, with the rest looked up from reference TRBV7-9 and TRBJ2-7, is DTGVSQNPRHKITKRGQNVTFRCDPISEHNRLYWYRQTLGQGPEFLTYFQNEAQLEKSRLLSDRFSAERPKGSFSTLEIQRTEQGDSAMYLCASSTWESGEQYFGPGTRLTVT.

This clonotype has just a few counts. The chain combines TRBV5-4 with TRBJ2-7; TRBD2 agrees at 7 bases. J gave up 2 bases and V 3 bases, and 8 bases lay outside the gene matches. The CDR3 runs to 15 residues. Germline V gene sequence: CDR1 SGHNT, CDR2 YYREEE (reference sequence). The CDR3 sequence is CASSSAGTTAYEQYF. Written as DNA, the CDR3 is TGTGCCAGCAGCTCAGCGGGGACGACCGCCTACGAGCAGTACTTC. Filled out from reference TRBV5-4 and TRBJ2-7, the complete variable domain reads ETGVTQSPTHLIKTRGQQVTLRCSSQSGHNTVSWYQQALGQGPQFIFQYYREEENGRGNFPPRFSGLQFPNYSSELNVNALELDDSALYLCASSSAGTTAYEQYFGPGTRLTVT.

This clonotype was observed a handful of times. The chain has TRBV20-1 and TRBJ2-1; 10 positions match TRBD2. The CDR3 totals 15 residues. Germline V gives CDR1 DFQATT, CDR2 SNEGSKA (reference sequence). V lost 3 bases and J lost 5; bases outside the gene matches: 7. The CDR3 here is CSASPRLAGDNEQFF. In nucleotides, the CDR3 is TGCAGTGCTAGCCCCCGCCTAGCGGGGGACAATGAGCAGTTCTTC.

In its sample, this clonotype was seen a few times. V is TRBV11-2 and J is TRBJ1-1; the D is unclear. CDR1 is SGHAT, CDR2 FQNNGV, per germline. The germline V and J ends were trimmed by 1 base and 5 bases, with 8 bases remaining between them. The CDR3 length is 13 residues. The chain's CDR3 is CASSLVMGTEAFF. DNA of the CDR3: TGTGCCAGCAGCTTAGTAATGGGAACTGAAGCTTTCTTT.

The chain couples TRBV27 to TRBJ2-7; no definite D call. The CDR3 covers 13 residues. The germline V and J ends were trimmed by 2 bases and 2 bases, with 7 bases remaining between them. Germline lookup yields CDR1 MNHEY and CDR2 SMNVEV (reference sequence). Here the CDR3 reads CASSLRPAYEQYF. In nucleotides, the CDR3 is TGTGCCAGCAGTTTAAGGCCAGCCTACGAGCAGTACTTC.

The gene calls are TRBV18 and TRBJ2-7; D is undetermined. This CDR3 spans 13 amino acids. The germline CDR1 and CDR2 sequences are KGHSH and LQKENI. V gave up 4 bases and J gave up 2 bases, with 9 bases separating them. The CDR3 spells CASSHPITYEQYF. DNA for the CDR3: TGTGCCAGCTCACATCCCATTACCTACGAGCAGTACTTC. Full variable domain (rest looked up from reference TRBV18 and TRBJ2-7): NAGVMQNPRHLVRRRGQEARLRCSPMKGHSHVYWYRQLPEEGLKFMVYLQKENIIDESGMPKERFSAEFPKEGPSILRIQQVVRGDSAAYFCASSHPITYEQYFGPGTRLTVT.

This rearrangement joins TRBV6-2 or TRBV6-3 to TRBJ1-1, with D possibly matching TRBD1 (5 bases). Germline lookup yields CDR1 MNHEY and CDR2 SVGEGT. V shed 2 bases and J shed 4 bases, with 11 bases lying between them. This CDR3 has 14 amino acids. DNA for the CDR3: TGTGCCAGCAGTTACGGGGGGTACGGCACTGAAGCTTTCTTT. This translates into CASSYGGYGTEAFF.

This clonotype was detected a few times. The chain carries TRBV7-2 and TRBJ2-7, with D possibly being TRBD1 (5 bases). The V end lost 2 bases, the J end lost 7 bases, and 9 bases lay between the germline ends. Per the germline V gene, CDR1 is SGHTA and CDR2 is FQGNSA. CDR3 size: 12 residues. CDR3 bases: TGTGCCAGCAGCTTATACAAGGGGGAGCAGTACTTC. Its protein product is CASSLYKGEQYF.

This CDR3 reads CAISPTGPSGANVLTF. DNA for the CDR3: TGTGCCATCAGCCCGACAGGGCCCTCTGGGGCCAACGTCCTGACTTTC. The gene calls are TRBV10-3 and TRBJ2-6; 7 nucleotides agree with TRBD1. Trimming cost V 6 bases and J 0 bases; bases outside gene matches: 5. The germline CDR1 and CDR2 sequences are ENHRY and SYGVKD. The CDR3 has 16 amino acids.

This chain joins TRBV9 and TRBJ2-1; 7 nucleotides agree with TRBD1. Germline V lookup: CDR1 SGDLS, CDR2 YYNGEE. V trimming: 3 bases; J trimming: 0 bases; junction bases outside the gene matches: 15. CDR3 length equals 19 residues. The CDR3 is CASSAERLTGLSSYNEQFF. The CDR3 DNA is TGTGCCAGCAGCGCCGAGAGATTGACAGGGTTGAGCTCCTACAATGAGCAGTTCTTC.

This chain links TRBV18 with TRBJ2-1; 13 bases match TRBD2. The V segment lost 1 base and the J segment 9 bases; nucleotides outside the gene matches: 12. This CDR3 spans 18 amino acids. CDR1 is KGHSH, CDR2 LQKENI, per germline. The DNA of the CDR3 is TGTGCCAGCTCACCACTTATACGACTAGCGGGAGGAAAGGCTGAGCAGTTCTTC. The encoded protein is CASSPLIRLAGGKAEQFF. Full variable domain (rest looked up from reference TRBV18 and TRBJ2-1): NAGVMQNPRHLVRRRGQEARLRCSPMKGHSHVYWYRQLPEEGLKFMVYLQKENIIDESGMPKERFSAEFPKEGPSILRIQQVVRGDSAAYFCASSPLIRLAGGKAEQFFGPGTRLTVL.

This clonotype was detected only a few times. V gene TRBV4-1 combines with J gene TRBJ2-3; TRBD2 might be the D (6 bases). The V end was cut by 3 bases, the J end by 8 bases, with 15 bases between. The CDR3 extends over 14 amino acids. Germline CDR1 is MGHRA and CDR2 is YSYEKL. The CDR3 sequence: CASSQEGSSGTQYF. Here the CDR3 DNA reads TGCGCCAGCAGCCAGGAGGGGTCATCCGGTACGCAGTATTTT.

This clonotype was counted between two and nine times. V is TRBV5-5 and J is TRBJ1-2, with D hard to call. The ends were cut back, 1 base at V and 0 bases at J, with 13 bases in the middle. This CDR3 is 16 amino acids long. CDR1 SGHKS and CDR2 YYEKEE come from the germline V gene (reference sequence). The CDR3 spells CASSLSGAITNYGYTF. The CDR3 nucleotides read TGTGCCAGCAGCTTGTCCGGCGCGATAACTAACTATGGCTACACCTTC.

The chain carries TRBV6-1 and TRBJ2-1; D is possibly TRBD1 or TRBD2 (5 bases each). Germline CDR1 MNHNS, CDR2 SASEGT. This CDR3 spans 16 amino acids. The ends were cut back, 5 bases at V and 0 bases at J, with 14 bases in the middle. The DNA of the CDR3 is TGTGCCAGCAGTTCTTGGGACCTCATCTCCTACAATGAGCAGTTCTTC. Its protein is CASSSWDLISYNEQFF.

This clonotype has more than one count but fewer than ten. The rearrangement uses TRBV7-2 and TRBJ1-2, with D possibly being TRBD1 (5 bases). The CDR3 has 14 residues. Looked up from germline, CDR1 is SGHTA and CDR2 is FQGNSA. V gave up 6 bases and J gave up 0 bases, with 11 bases separating them. CDR3 sequence (DNA): TGTGCCAGCAGTTTGACAGCGGCTAACTATGGCTACACCTTC. Translating gives CASSLTAANYGYTF.

The CDR3 spells CASGLGQGFEQYF. CDR3 DNA: TGTGCTAGTGGTTTGGGACAGGGTTTCGAGCAGTACTTC. The chain joins TRBV12-5 to TRBJ2-7, with 7 positions matching TRBD1. CDR1 is LGHNT, CDR2 FRNRAP, per germline. The CDR3 spans 13 residues. With 1 base clipped from V and 6 bases from J, the junction kept 3 bases outside the gene matches.

The chain carries TRBV6-2 or TRBV6-3 and TRBJ1-1, with D unresolved. Germline-derived CDR1 and CDR2 are MNHEY and SVGEGT. The CDR3 contains 18 residues. Trimming took off 2 bases at V and 1 base at J, with 20 bases between the two ends. The CDR3 here is CASSYPIINTARNTEAFF. The CDR3 coding sequence is TGTGCCAGCAGTTACCCTATAATAAATACAGCGAGGAACACTGAAGCTTTCTTT.

A few counts support this clonotype. The chain uses TRBV29-1 and TRBJ2-7; D assignment may be TRBD1 or TRBD2 (5 bases each). The germline V gene has CDR1 SQVTM and CDR2 ANQGSEA. This CDR3 is 13 amino acids long. Trimming left V 7 bases short and J 0 bases short, with 13 bases between. In nucleotides, the CDR3 is TGCAGCGCCGCCGGGACCTTCTCCTACGAGCAGTACTTC. It yields the protein CSAAGTFSYEQYF.

The V and J genes are TRBV24-1 and TRBJ1-1; D is undetermined. CDR1 and CDR2 from the germline V gene are KGHDR and SFDVKD. This CDR3 has 11 amino acids. Trimming cost V 4 bases and J 10 bases, with 9 bases left between them. CDR3 sequence: CATSDSEGAFF. CDR3 sequence (DNA): TGTGCCACCAGTGACTCCGAGGGAGCTTTCTTT.